The entry that follows covers one T cell receptor (beta chain) sequence. What this receptor recognizes is not known. This may be a read error: a much more frequent sequence differs by one nucleotide. CDR1 MNHEY and CDR2 SMNVEV are derived from the germline V gene (reference sequence). V is pruned by 2 bases and J by 8 bases, leaving 9 bases of the junction without a gene match. Including cysteine and phenylalanine, the CDR3 has 15 amino acids. The only DNA kept is the CDR3, 45 bases in frame from the first base. This sample is part of a study of regulatory T cells in long-lasting Graves disease listed by TCRdb under 2021. Background on the whole study: Persistent Graves' disease meant more than 5 years of antithyroid drug treatment with TSH receptor autoantibodies that stayed positive. This study used TCR sequencing and RNA sequencing of peripheral blood to compare persistent Graves' disease patients against newly diagnosed Graves' disease patients. The study was conducted in China and was registered as a clinical trial. TCR sequencing covered roughly 13 persistent and roughly 20 newly diagnosed Graves' disease patients, 33 samples in total. On average, persistent Graves' disease patients in the clinical cohort had been on antithyroid drugs for roughly 11 years.

The study at large found these results: The small sample size was acknowledged by the authors as a limitation that may reduce accuracy. Lower TCR Shannon entropy and fewer highly expanded clones were observed in persistent Graves' disease patients than in newly diagnosed patients, which suggested clonal expansion. Persistent disease showed preferential use of TRBV28, TRBJ1-2 and TRBJ2-5, whereas newly diagnosed disease favored TRBV20-1 and TRBJ2-1. Peripheral blood alone was examined, since thyroid tissue, which constituted the primary lesion, could not be accessed. Sequencing and analysis were restricted to the TCR beta chain. Persistent patients shared more public clonotypes among themselves (over 2,500) than newly diagnosed patients did (nearly 1,000).

In the paper's terms, the time point label means: persistent/refractory GD, antithyroid drugs over 5 years with positive TRAb. For both TCR sequencing and RNA sequencing, RNA was extracted from PBMCs in TRIzol. The diagnosis of Graves' disease was made according to American Thyroid Association guidelines. The patients came from an endocrinology department in Xi'an, China. Each patient gave approximately 10 milliliters of peripheral blood, collected in an EDTA anticoagulant tube. Ficoll Paque Plus density gradient separation was used to isolate PBMCs, and no additional T cell sorting was done. An Agilent 2100 Bioanalyzer and agarose gel were used to check RNA quality, while a NanoDrop 2000 measured RNA concentration. The library was obtained by multiplex PCR. Sequencing was performed on an Illumina HiSeq 4000. TCR beta libraries were built with iRepertoire HTBI primers and Arm-PCR amplification of CDR3 regions. PCR products were gel purified before sequencing. Turning to the authors' computational methods: Across samples, 60 to 80 TRBV and roughly 15 TRBJ segments were identified and used for gene usage analysis of CDR3 amino acid clonotypes. COPE and FqMerger were used to merge filtered high-quality paired reads into contigs. BLAST was used to align contigs to the IMGT TRBV, TRBD and TRBJ reference genes, and CDR3 was defined following IMGT. Highly expanded clones were defined as clonotypes with a frequency above 0.1%. Shannon entropy served as the measure of repertoire diversity, while the Gini coefficient captured V-J evenness. A clonotype was considered public if more than one individual shared it. TCRdb ran its own pipeline on the public reads, namely fastp trimming at Q25 and MiXCR clone calling, and kept in-frame beta chains. All rows with the same CDR3 protein become a single entry with the most common DNA and genes. These V and J calls are TCRdb output, not the study's own analysis. The sample table contains roughly 400,000 distinct CDR3 sequences; only one count was recorded for around 23% of them. The top ten hold 14% of the sample.

This receptor was identified in a female donor with Graves disease. Sequencing used peripheral blood mononuclear cells (PBMCs), obtained when the disease was refractory, from a patient treated with antithyroid drugs. The chain links TRBV27 with TRBJ2-1, and 7 junction bases match TRBD2. The CDR3 protein: CASSLGGLTMDEQFF. The DNA sequence reads TGTGCCAGCAGTTTAGGGGGACTAACGATGGATGAGCAGTTCTTC.